Below, 32 T cell receptor beta chains from the same sample are listed, as sequenced in a study of T cells in Graves' hyperthyroidism and ophthalmopathy. Amplified TCR beta CDR3 regions came from RNA transcripts. Using the HTBI primer set, a first-round RT-PCR was run on the TCR CDR3. TCRdb analysed the multiplex PCR reads with MiXCR anew, one entry per CDR3 protein. The top ten clones hold roughly 10% of a sample with about 700,000 distinct CDR3 sequences, roughly 15% of them seen once. The sequencing sample was made of blood. The receptors stem from a woman under 30 with Graves' hyperthyroidism.

J is TRBJ2-7 and V is TRBV7-2; D gene unclear. This CDR3 spans 16 amino acids. CDR1 SGHTA and CDR2 FQGNSA come from the germline V gene. V shed 5 bases and J shed 0 bases, with 17 bases lying between them. The CDR3 DNA reads TGTGCCAGCAGCCGATCCCTGGGCGTCTTCTCCTACGAGCAGTACTTC. Amino acid sequence: CASSRSLGVFSYEQYF. The variable domain in full, with the rest retrieved from reference TRBV7-2 and TRBJ2-7, is GAGVSQSPSNKVTEKGKDVELRCDPISGHTALYWYRQSLGQGLEFLIYFQGNSAPDKSGLPSDRFSAERTGGSVSTLTIQRTQQEDSAVYLCASSRSLGVFSYEQYFGPGTRLTVT.

CDR3 DNA sequence: TGTGCCAGCACCTACGCAGGGAGCTCTGGAAACACCATATATTTT. Its translation: CASTYAGSSGNTIYF. The chain has TRBV6-1 and TRBJ1-3, with D possibly TRBD1 on 5 matching bases. Germline V gene lookup returns CDR1 MNHNS and CDR2 SASEGT. This CDR3 comprises 15 residues. The V and J ends lost 7 bases and 0 bases respectively, with 13 bases between them.

This clonotype was counted a single time. A much larger clone differs by one base, so this may be a read error. The chain employs TRBV6-5 and TRBJ2-7; unclear D gene. The CDR3 sequence is 15 residues long. Germline lookup yields CDR1 MNHEY and CDR2 SVGAGI. The CDR3 sequence: CASSYSYTNSCEQYF. For the CDR3, the DNA is TGTGCCAGCAGTTACTCTTACACGAACTCCTGCGAGCAGTACTTC.

Worth noting for this clonotype: The final CDR3 position lacks the conserved phenylalanine or tryptophan, pointing to a likely read error. The V and J genes are TRBV11-3 and TRBJ2-2; D unresolved. Per germline, CDR1 SGHNT and CDR2 YENEEA. Trimming stripped 4 bases from V and 6 bases from J, with 21 bases between. CDR3 length: 17 amino acids. The CDR3 reads CASSSFLDVEYAGELFL. CDR3 nucleotides: TGTGCCAGCAGCTCGTTTCTGGATGTCGAGTACGCCGGGGAGCTGTTTTTG.

There are a few counts of this clonotype. The chain carries TRBV28 and TRBJ1-5; the D gene is possibly TRBD1 (6 bases). Germline V gene sequence: CDR1 MDHEN, CDR2 SYDVKM. The CDR3 is made up of 13 amino acids. V was clipped by 7 bases and J by 6 bases, with 13 bases between them. This CDR3 is CASTRQATQPQHF. The CDR3 DNA reads as TGTGCCAGCACCCGACAGGCGACTCAGCCCCAGCATTTT.

DNA for the CDR3: TGCGCCAGCAGCTTGTGGCTTAATGAAAAACTGTTTTTT. Translated, it gives CASSLWLNEKLFF. V gene TRBV5-1 combines with J gene TRBJ1-4; D gene ambiguous. Deletions cut 1 base from V and 4 bases from J, with 5 bases between. CDR1 and CDR2 (germline): SGHRS, YFSETQ. This CDR3 is built from 13 residues.

This clonotype was observed many times. This chain links TRBV6-6 with TRBJ2-2; D perhaps matches TRBD2 (5 bases). This CDR3 comprises 15 residues. Between the trimmed V and J ends, which lost 2 bases and 7 bases, there was a span of 14 bases. Germline lookup yields CDR1 MNHNY and CDR2 SVGAGI (reference sequence). The CDR3 is CASSYRRREGGELFF. CDR3 DNA: TGTGCCAGCAGTTACCGCAGACGCGAGGGCGGGGAGCTGTTTTTT.

This clonotype has more than one count but fewer than ten. V gene TRBV7-9 combines with J gene TRBJ1-3; D is uncertain. The CDR3 totals 15 residues. Germline CDR1 is SEHNR and CDR2 is FQNEAQ (reference sequence). V was cut by 1 base and J by 0 bases, with 7 bases left in between. The CDR3, as DNA: TGTGCCAGCAGCTTAGAAGGATTCTCTGGAAACACCATATATTTT. It specifies CASSLEGFSGNTIYF.

This clonotype was seen at least ten times. The chain recombines TRBV7-9 with TRBJ2-3, with 10 bases matching TRBD2. Germline trimming cut 5 bases from V and 1 base from J; bases unmatched to any gene: 3. The CDR3 loop spans 15 amino acids. Germline V gene sequence: CDR1 SEHNR, CDR2 FQNEAQ (reference sequence). CDR3 nucleotide sequence: TGTGCCAGCAGCAACCTAGCGGGAGGCACAGATACGCAGTATTTT. Translation gives CASSNLAGGTDTQYF.

The sample holds many counts of this clonotype. The gene calls are TRBV7-8 and TRBJ2-5; D gene unclear. CDR1 and CDR2 from the germline V gene are SGHVS and FQNEAQ. The CDR3 totals 12 residues. V was clipped by 1 base and J by 5 bases, with 5 bases between them. In DNA form, the CDR3 reads TGTGCCAGCAGCTTAGTTCTTGAGACCCAGTACTTC. Its protein is CASSLVLETQYF.

Written as DNA, the CDR3 is TGTGCCAGCAGCTTCCCGGGGGACCTCAATCAGCCCCAGCATTTT. This translates into CASSFPGDLNQPQHF. J is TRBJ1-5 and V is TRBV7-8; weak D call: TRBD1 (5 bases). Germline V lookup: CDR1 SGHVS, CDR2 FQNEAQ. Trimming removed 3 bases at V and 3 bases at J, with 12 bases between. The CDR3 contains 15 residues. Drawing the rest from reference TRBV7-8 and TRBJ1-5, the complete variable domain is GAGVSQSPRYKVAKRGQDVALRCDPISGHVSLFWYQQALGQGPEFLTYFQNEAQLDKSGLPSDRFFAERPEGSVSTLKIQRTQQEDSAVYLCASSFPGDLNQPQHFGDGTRLSIL.

This clonotype was seen a few times. The chain carries TRBV29-1 and TRBJ1-1, with D possibly matching TRBD1 (5 bases). This CDR3 is 13 amino acids long. The germline CDR1 and CDR2 sequences are SQVTM and ANQGSEA. V shed 6 bases and J shed 2 bases, with 13 bases lying between them. The CDR3 bases are TGCAGCGTACTCTCCGACAGAAACACTGAAGCTTTCTTT. Its translation: CSVLSDRNTEAFF.

V and J are TRBV13 and TRBJ2-1; TRBD1 aligns across 12 bases. Germline loops: CDR1 PRHDT, CDR2 FYEKMQ (reference sequence). J gave up 9 bases and V 5 bases, and 8 bases lay outside the gene matches. The CDR3 consists of 15 residues. The chain's CDR3 is CASSQGGQGAVEQFF. CDR3 coding DNA: TGTGCCAGCAGCCAGGGGGGACAGGGGGCAGTTGAGCAGTTCTTC.

This clonotype was counted only a few times. The chain links TRBV12-3 or TRBV12-4 to TRBJ1-5; TRBD1 aligns across 7 bases. J was trimmed by 5 bases and V by 6 bases; bases with no gene match: 10. The CDR3 has 15 residues. Here the CDR3 reads CASRRQGHVDQPQHF. CDR3 DNA sequence: TGTGCCAGCAGACGACAGGGTCATGTCGATCAGCCCCAGCATTTT.

The chain uses TRBV29-1 and TRBJ1-2; no reliable D call. CDR3 length: 13 residues. CDR1 is SQVTM, CDR2 ANQGSEA, per germline. V was pared by 7 bases and J by 4 bases, with 16 bases between. The DNA of the CDR3 is TGCAGCGCCGACCGGGTGGAGGGCTATGGCTACACCTTC. As protein: CSADRVEGYGYTF.

The rearrangement joins TRBV6-2 or TRBV6-3 to TRBJ1-6, with 8 bases lining up with TRBD1. Germline V gene data show CDR1 as MNHEY and CDR2 as SVGEGT. CDR3 size: 15 residues. J gave up 10 bases and V 0 bases, and 5 bases lay outside the gene matches. In DNA form, the CDR3 reads TGTGCCAGCAGTTACTCCGGACAGGGCCGGTCACCCCTCCACTTT. Encoded protein: CASSYSGQGRSPLHF.

There are many counts of this clonotype. Here the CDR3 reads CASSPGTDDEQYF. CDR3 nucleotides: TGTGCCAGCTCACCAGGGACTGACGACGAGCAGTACTTC. The chain is built from TRBV18 and TRBJ2-7, with D possibly being TRBD2 (6 bases). Germline V gives CDR1 KGHSH, CDR2 LQKENI. Trimming removed 2 bases at V and 5 bases at J, with 10 bases between. The CDR3 is 13 amino acids.

The table lists this clonotype with many counts. The chain carries TRBV11-3 and TRBJ1-3; D call uncertain. This CDR3 contains 13 residues. In germline, CDR1 is SGHNT, CDR2 YENEEA. Trimming left V 3 bases short and J 3 bases short, with 6 bases between. CDR3 sequence: CASSLTLGNTIYF. The CDR3 DNA is TGTGCCAGCAGCTTGACCCTTGGAAACACCATATATTTT.

This clonotype was detected many times. This chain links TRBV13 with TRBJ2-7; 9 nucleotides align to TRBD1. After removal of 0 bases from V and 4 bases from J, the junction contained 13 bases not matched to a gene. Per germline, CDR1 PRHDT and CDR2 FYEKMQ (reference sequence). This CDR3 spans 18 amino acids. CDR3 coding DNA: TGTGCCAGCAGCTTAGGGTCCCCCCAGGGACAGGGCTTTTACGAGCAGTACTTC. Amino acid sequence: CASSLGSPQGQGFYEQYF.

The J gene is TRBJ2-5, the V gene TRBV20-1; 10 bases map to TRBD2. Looked up from germline, CDR1 is DFQATT and CDR2 is SNEGSKA (reference sequence). CDR3 length equals 14 residues. Trimming cost V 6 bases and J 1 base; bases outside gene matches: 5. The CDR3 loop is CSAEAGGVQETQYF. The CDR3 nucleotides are TGCAGTGCGGAAGCGGGAGGGGTCCAAGAGACCCAGTACTTC.

The gene calls are TRBV11-2 and TRBJ1-3, with D perhaps TRBD1 (5 bases). Trimming cost V 5 bases and J 2 bases, with 10 bases left between them. The CDR3 has 14 residues. From germline, CDR1 is SGHAT and CDR2 FQNNGV. DNA for the CDR3: TGTGCCAGCAGCCCCGGGACGGCTGGAAACACCATATATTTT. Amino acid sequence: CASSPGTAGNTIYF. The variable domain in full, with the rest retrieved from reference TRBV11-2 and TRBJ1-3, is EAGVAQSPRYKIIEKRQSVAFWCNPISGHATLYWYQQILGQGPKLLIQFQNNGVVDDSQLPKDRFSAERLKGVDSTLKIQPAKLEDSAVYLCASSPGTAGNTIYFGEGSWLTVV.

The chain couples TRBV20-1 to TRBJ2-5; possible D gene TRBD2, 6 bases. Per germline, CDR1 DFQATT and CDR2 SNEGSKA (reference sequence). Trimming stripped 6 bases from V and 2 bases from J, with 22 bases between. CDR3 length equals 16 residues. CDR3 sequence reads: CSAPAPLREQQETQYF. CDR3 in DNA: TGCAGTGCGCCCGCCCCCCTCCGGGAGCAACAAGAGACCCAGTACTTC.

CDR3 coding DNA: TGTGCCAGCAGCTCGGGGGTGGATGGCTACACCTTC. It encodes CASSSGVDGYTF. The V and J genes are TRBV7-9 and TRBJ1-2, with D tentatively TRBD1 (5 bases). Trimming took off 4 bases at V and 6 bases at J, with 9 bases between the two ends. The CDR3 runs to 12 residues. Germline CDR1 is SEHNR and CDR2 is FQNEAQ (reference sequence).

This chain joins TRBV5-6 and TRBJ1-6; a possible D gene is TRBD1 (5 bases). CDR1 SGHDT and CDR2 YYEEEE come from the germline V gene. The CDR3 contains 16 residues. Trimming shortened V by 0 bases and J by 6 bases, and 13 bases separated the two germline ends. For the CDR3, the DNA is TGTGCCAGCAGCTTGGCTGCGGGGGTTAGTAATTCACCCCTCCACTTT. Protein sequence: CASSLAAGVSNSPLHF.

This clonotype was recorded many times. The chain couples TRBV6-1 to TRBJ1-1; D unresolved. V was clipped by 2 bases and J by 1 base, with 5 bases between them. The V gene's germline CDR1 is MNHNS and CDR2 SASEGT. This CDR3 region has 13 residues. The CDR3, as DNA: TGTGCCAGCAGTGAAACCAGGAACACTGAAGCTTTCTTT. Its protein is CASSETRNTEAFF.

This clonotype was observed many times. The J gene is TRBJ2-1, the V gene TRBV6-1; 10 bases align to TRBD1. This CDR3 region has 14 residues. The trim removed 6 bases at V and 8 bases at J, leaving 7 bases unmatched. Per germline, CDR1 MNHNS and CDR2 SASEGT. CDR3 bases: TGTGCCAGCAGCTTCGGGACAGGGGCTCATGAGCAGTTCTTC. It encodes CASSFGTGAHEQFF.

The rearrangement links TRBV20-1 to TRBJ2-5; the match to TRBD2 covers 10 bases. The germline V gene encodes CDR1 DFQATT and CDR2 SNEGSKA (reference sequence). The CDR3 contains 13 residues. J lost 6 bases, V lost 3 bases, and 4 bases had no gene match. In DNA, the CDR3 is TGCAGTGCTAGGCTAGCGGGAGTACAGACCCAGTACTTC. It specifies CSARLAGVQTQYF.

This chain joins TRBV9 and TRBJ2-1; 9 nucleotides match TRBD2. V dropped 3 bases and J dropped 4; count of bases not matched to a gene: 11. Per the germline V gene, CDR1 is SGDLS and CDR2 is YYNGEE. This CDR3 is 17 amino acids long. Here the CDR3 DNA reads TGTGCCAGCAGCGCCAACTCCAGACTAGCGGTATACAATGAGCAGTTCTTC. This gives the protein CASSANSRLAVYNEQFF.

This clonotype was found a few times. The chain combines TRBV6-1 with TRBJ1-4; 8 bases line up with TRBD1. J gave up 0 bases and V 5 bases, and 8 bases lay outside the gene matches. Germline V lookup: CDR1 MNHNS, CDR2 SASEGT. The CDR3 spans 17 residues. The CDR3 loop reads CASSSLGQGTTNEKLFF. CDR3 DNA: TGTGCCAGCAGTTCCCTCGGACAGGGAACAACTAATGAAAAACTGTTTTTT.

The table lists this clonotype with many counts. This chain joins TRBV30 and TRBJ2-7, with TRBD1 as a possible D gene (5 bases). Germline V CDR1 and CDR2: GTSNPN, SVGIG (reference sequence). Between the trimmed V and J ends, which lost 3 bases and 4 bases, there was a span of 10 bases. This CDR3 comprises 12 residues. CDR3 nucleotides: TGTGCCTGGAGCAGGGATGAGTACGAGCAGTACTTC. Residues: CAWSRDEYEQYF.

This clonotype was seen only a few times. This chain joins TRBV18 and TRBJ1-5; D remains unclear. The CDR3 has 15 residues. V lost 4 bases, J lost 0 bases, and 10 bases lay in between. From germline, CDR1 is KGHSH and CDR2 LQKENI. The CDR3 protein is CASSQLFGSNQPQHF. In DNA, the CDR3 is TGTGCCAGCTCACAATTGTTCGGTAGCAATCAGCCCCAGCATTTT.

In this sample, this clonotype turned up a few times. The chain joins TRBV4-1 to TRBJ1-3; D not certain. CDR1 is MGHRA, CDR2 YSYEKL, per germline. The V gene lost 5 bases and the J gene lost 0 bases, with 11 bases spanning the gap. The CDR3 runs to 15 residues. The CDR3 bases are TGCGCCAGCAGCTCTTGGACGGTCTCTGGAAACACCATATATTTT. Its translation: CASSSWTVSGNTIYF.